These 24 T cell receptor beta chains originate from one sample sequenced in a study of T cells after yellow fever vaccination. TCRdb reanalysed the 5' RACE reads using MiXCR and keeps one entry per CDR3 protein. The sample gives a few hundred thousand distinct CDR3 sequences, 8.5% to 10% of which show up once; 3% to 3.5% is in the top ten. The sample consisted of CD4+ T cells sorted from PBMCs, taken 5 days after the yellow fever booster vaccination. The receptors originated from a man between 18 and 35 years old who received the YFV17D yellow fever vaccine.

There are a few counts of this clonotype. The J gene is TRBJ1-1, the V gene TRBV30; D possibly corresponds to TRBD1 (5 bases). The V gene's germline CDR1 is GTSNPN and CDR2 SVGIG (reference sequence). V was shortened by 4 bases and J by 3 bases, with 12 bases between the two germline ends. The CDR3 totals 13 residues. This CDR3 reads CAWTPGPYTEAFF. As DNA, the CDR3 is TGTGCCTGGACCCCAGGGCCCTACACTGAAGCTTTCTTT. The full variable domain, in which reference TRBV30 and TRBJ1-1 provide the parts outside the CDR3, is SQTIHQWPATLVQPVGSPLSLECTVEGTSNPNLYWYRQAAGRGLQLLFYSVGIGQISSEVPQNLSASRPQDRQFILSSKKLLLSDSGFYLCAWTPGPYTEAFFGQGTRLTVV.

The CDR3 protein is CASSSYSGRETQYF. The DNA of the CDR3 is TGTGCCAGCAGCTCATACAGTGGGAGGGAGACCCAGTACTTC. The V gene is TRBV6-5, the J gene TRBJ2-5, with D tentatively TRBD2 (6 bases). The germline CDR1 and CDR2 sequences are MNHEY and SVGAGI. V was trimmed by 6 bases and J by 5 bases, leaving 16 bases between them. The CDR3 loop spans 14 amino acids.

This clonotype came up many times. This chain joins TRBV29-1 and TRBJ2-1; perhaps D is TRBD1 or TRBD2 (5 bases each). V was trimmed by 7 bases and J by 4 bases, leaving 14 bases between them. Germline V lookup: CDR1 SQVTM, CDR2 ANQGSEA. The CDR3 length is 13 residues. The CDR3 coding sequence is TGCAGCGCGGTGGGGACGGGGTACAATGAGCAGTTCTTC. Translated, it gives CSAVGTGYNEQFF.

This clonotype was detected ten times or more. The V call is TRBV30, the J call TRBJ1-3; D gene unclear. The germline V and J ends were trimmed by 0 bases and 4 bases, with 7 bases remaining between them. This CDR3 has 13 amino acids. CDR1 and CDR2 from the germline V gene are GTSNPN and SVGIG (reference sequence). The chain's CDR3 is CAWSVLVGNTIYF. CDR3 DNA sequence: TGTGCCTGGAGTGTACTCGTCGGAAACACCATATATTTT.

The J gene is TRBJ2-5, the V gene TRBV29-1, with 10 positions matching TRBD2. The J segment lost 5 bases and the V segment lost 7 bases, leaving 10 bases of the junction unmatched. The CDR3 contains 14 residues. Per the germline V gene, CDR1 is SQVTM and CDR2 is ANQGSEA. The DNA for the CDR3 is TGCAGCGGAGAGCGGGGGGGCCAAGGGGAGACCCAGTACTTC. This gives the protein CSGERGGQGETQYF.

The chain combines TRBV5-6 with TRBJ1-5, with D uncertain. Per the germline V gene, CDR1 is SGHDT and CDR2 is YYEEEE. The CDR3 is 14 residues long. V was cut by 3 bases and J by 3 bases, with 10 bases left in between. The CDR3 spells CASSSRQTNQPQHF. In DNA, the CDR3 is TGTGCCAGCAGCTCCCGCCAGACCAATCAGCCCCAGCATTTT.

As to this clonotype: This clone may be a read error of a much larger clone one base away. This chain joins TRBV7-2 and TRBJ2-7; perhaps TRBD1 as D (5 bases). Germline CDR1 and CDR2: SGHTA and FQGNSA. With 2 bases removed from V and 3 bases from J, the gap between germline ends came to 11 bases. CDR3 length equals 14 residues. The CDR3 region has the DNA TGTGCCAGCAGCTTATCCAGGGCCAACTACGAGCAGTACTTC. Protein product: CASSLSRANYEQYF. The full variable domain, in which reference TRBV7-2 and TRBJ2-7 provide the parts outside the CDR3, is GAGVSQSPSNKVTEKGKDVELRCDPISGHTALYWYRQSLGQGLEFLIYFQGNSAPDKSGLPSDRFSAERTGGSVSTLTIQRTQQEDSAVYLCASSLSRANYEQYFGPGTRLTVT.

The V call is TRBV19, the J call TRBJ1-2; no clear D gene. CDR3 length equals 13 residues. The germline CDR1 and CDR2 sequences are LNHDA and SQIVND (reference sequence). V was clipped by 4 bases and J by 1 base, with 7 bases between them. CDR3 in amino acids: CASSTSDNYGYTF. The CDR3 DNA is TGTGCCAGTAGTACCTCAGATAACTATGGCTACACCTTC.

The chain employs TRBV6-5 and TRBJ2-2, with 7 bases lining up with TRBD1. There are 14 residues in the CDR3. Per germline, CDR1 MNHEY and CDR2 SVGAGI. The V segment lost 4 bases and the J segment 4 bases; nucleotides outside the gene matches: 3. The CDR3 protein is CASSFDRATGELFF. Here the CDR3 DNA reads TGTGCCAGCAGTTTCGACAGGGCCACCGGGGAGCTGTTTTTT.

The CDR3: CSARKSDRGAGHEQYV. The DNA for the CDR3 is TGCAGTGCTAGAAAATCGGACAGGGGGGCAGGCCACGAGCAGTACGTC. The V gene is TRBV20-1, the J gene TRBJ2-7, with 10 bases that match TRBD1. The CDR3 covers 16 residues. Per germline, CDR1 DFQATT and CDR2 SNEGSKA (reference sequence). The trim removed 2 bases at V and 5 bases at J, leaving 12 bases unmatched.

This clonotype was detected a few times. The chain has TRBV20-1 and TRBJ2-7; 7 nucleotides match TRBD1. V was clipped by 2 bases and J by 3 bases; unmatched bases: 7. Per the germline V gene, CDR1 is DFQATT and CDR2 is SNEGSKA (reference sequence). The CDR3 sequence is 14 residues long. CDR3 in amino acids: CSARSDREFYEQYF. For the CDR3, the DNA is TGCAGTGCTAGAAGTGACAGGGAGTTCTACGAGCAGTACTTC.

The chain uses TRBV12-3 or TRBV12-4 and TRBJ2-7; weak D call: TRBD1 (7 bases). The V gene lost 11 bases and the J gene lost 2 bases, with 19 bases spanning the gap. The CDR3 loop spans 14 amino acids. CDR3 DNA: TGTGCCGCCCCCCAGGGGGGCGAGACCTACGAGCAGTACTTC. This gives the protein CAAPQGGETYEQYF.

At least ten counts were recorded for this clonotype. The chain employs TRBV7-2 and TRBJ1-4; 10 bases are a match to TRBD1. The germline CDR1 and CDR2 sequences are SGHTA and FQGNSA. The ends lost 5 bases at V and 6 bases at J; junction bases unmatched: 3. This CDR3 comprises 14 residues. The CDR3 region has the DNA TGTGCCAGCAGCCGGGACAGGGGAGATGAAAAACTGTTTTTT. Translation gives CASSRDRGDEKLFF.

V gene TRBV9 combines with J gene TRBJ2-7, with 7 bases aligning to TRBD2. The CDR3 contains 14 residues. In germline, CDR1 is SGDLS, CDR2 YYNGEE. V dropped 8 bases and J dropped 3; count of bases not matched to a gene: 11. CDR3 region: CASGRGASNYEQYF. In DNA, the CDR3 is TGTGCCAGTGGGAGGGGAGCCTCTAACTACGAGCAGTACTTC.

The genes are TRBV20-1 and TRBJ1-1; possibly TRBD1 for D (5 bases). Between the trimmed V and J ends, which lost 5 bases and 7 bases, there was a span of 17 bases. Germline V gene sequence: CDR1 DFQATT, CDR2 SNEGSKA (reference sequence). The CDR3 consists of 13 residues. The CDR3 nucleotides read TGCAGTGCTCTCCGGGACTCAGCGGGTGAAGCTTTCTTT. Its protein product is CSALRDSAGEAFF.

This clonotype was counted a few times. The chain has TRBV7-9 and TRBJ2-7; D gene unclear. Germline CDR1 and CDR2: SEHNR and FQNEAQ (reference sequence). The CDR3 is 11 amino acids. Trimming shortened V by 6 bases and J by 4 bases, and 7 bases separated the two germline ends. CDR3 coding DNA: TGTGCCAGCAGTGGGTATTACGAGCAGTACGTC. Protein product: CASSGYYEQYV.

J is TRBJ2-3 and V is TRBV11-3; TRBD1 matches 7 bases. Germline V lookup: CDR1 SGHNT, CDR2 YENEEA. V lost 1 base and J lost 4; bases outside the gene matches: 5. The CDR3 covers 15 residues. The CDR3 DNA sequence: TGTGCCAGCAGCTTAGGCGGACAGGAGGCAGATACGCAGTATTTT. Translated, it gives CASSLGGQEADTQYF. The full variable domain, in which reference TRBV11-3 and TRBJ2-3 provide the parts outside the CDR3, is EAGVVQSPRYKIIEKKQPVAFWCNPISGHNTLYWYLQNLGQGPELLIRYENEEAVDDSQLPKDRFSAERLKGVDSTLKIQPAELGDSAVYLCASSLGGQEADTQYFGPGTRLTVL.

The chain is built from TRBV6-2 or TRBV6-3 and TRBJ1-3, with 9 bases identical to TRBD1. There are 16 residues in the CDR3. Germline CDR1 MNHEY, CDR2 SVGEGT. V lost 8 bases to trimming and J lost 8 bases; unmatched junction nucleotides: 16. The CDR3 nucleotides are TGTGCCAGCGGCCCAATGGGACAGGGAGGAAAGGACACCATATATTTT. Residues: CASGPMGQGGKDTIYF.

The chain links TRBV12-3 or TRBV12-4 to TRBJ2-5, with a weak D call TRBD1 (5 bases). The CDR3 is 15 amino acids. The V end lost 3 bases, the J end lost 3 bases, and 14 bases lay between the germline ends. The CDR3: CASSFLGAIEETQYF. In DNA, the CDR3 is TGTGCCAGCAGTTTTTTAGGGGCGATAGAAGAGACCCAGTACTTC.

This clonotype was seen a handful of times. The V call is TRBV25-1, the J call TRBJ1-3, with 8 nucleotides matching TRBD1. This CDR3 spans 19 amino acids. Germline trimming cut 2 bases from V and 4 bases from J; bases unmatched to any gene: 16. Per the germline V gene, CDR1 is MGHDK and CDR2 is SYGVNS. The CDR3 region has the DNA TGTGCCAGCAGTGAAGGTTTTGGGACAGGCCTGGCGGGAGGAAACACCATATATTTT. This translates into CASSEGFGTGLAGGNTIYF. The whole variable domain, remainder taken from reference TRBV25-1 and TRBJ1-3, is EADIYQTPRYLVIGTGKKITLECSQTMGHDKMYWYQQDPGMELHLIHYSYGVNSTEKGDLSSESTVSRIRTEHFPLTLESARPSHTSQYLCASSEGFGTGLAGGNTIYFGEGSWLTVV.

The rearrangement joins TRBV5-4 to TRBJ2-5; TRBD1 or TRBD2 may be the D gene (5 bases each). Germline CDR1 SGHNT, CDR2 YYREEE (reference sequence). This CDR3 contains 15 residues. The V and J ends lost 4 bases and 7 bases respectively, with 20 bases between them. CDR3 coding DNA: TGTGCCAGCAGCGGTGGGACCGCAGGATATGGGACCCAGTACTTC. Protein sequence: CASSGGTAGYGTQYF.

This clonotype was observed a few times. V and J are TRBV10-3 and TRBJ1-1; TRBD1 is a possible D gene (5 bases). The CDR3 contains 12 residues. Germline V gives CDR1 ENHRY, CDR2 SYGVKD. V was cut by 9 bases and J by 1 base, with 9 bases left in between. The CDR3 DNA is TGTGCCATAGGGACGGAGAACACTGAAGCTTTCTTT. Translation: CAIGTENTEAFF.

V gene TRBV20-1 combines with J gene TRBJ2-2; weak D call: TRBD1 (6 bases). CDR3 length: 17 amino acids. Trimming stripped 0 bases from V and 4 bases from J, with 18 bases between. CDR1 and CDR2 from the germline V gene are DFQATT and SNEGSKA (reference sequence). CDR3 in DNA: TGCAGTGCTAGAGATCCCAGGTTACAGGGATTCACCGGGGAGCTGTTTTTT. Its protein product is CSARDPRLQGFTGELFF.

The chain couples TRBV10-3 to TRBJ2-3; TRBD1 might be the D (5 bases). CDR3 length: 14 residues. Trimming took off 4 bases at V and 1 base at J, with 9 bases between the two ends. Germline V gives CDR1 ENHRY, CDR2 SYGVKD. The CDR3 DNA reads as TGTGCCATCAGTGGGGGCGCCGGCACAGATACGCAGTATTTT. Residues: CAISGGAGTDTQYF.